This passage covers 3 T cell receptor beta chains from one sample sequenced in a study of blood T cell repertoires in COVID-19. Using immunoSEQ multiplex PCR, the repertoire was profiled, and TCRdb retains in-frame clones only, with some absent. The sample shows about 320,000 clones, 89% of them seen only once. Material for sequencing was peripheral blood. These receptors originate from a man aged 18 to 30 who had recovered from COVID-19.

The chain recombines TRBV6-1 with TRBJ2-3, with 10 bases identical to TRBD2. The CDR3 is 14 residues long. V was pared by 2 bases and J by 4 bases, with 0 bases of the junction left unmatched. The germline CDR1 and CDR2 sequences are MNHNS and SASEGT. The CDR3 sequence: CASSELAGADTQYF. As DNA, the CDR3 is TGTGCCAGCAGTGAACTAGCGGGAGCAGATACGCAGTATTTT.

The chain is built from TRBV4-3 and TRBJ2-3, with 12 bases that match TRBD1. With 4 bases clipped from V and 4 bases from J, the junction kept 3 bases outside the gene matches. The length of the CDR3 is 15 residues. CDR1 and CDR2 from the germline V gene are LGHNA and YSLEER. For the CDR3, the DNA is TGCGCCAGCAGCCCCGGGACAGGGGGCGCAGATACGCAGTATTTT. It specifies CASSPGTGGADTQYF.

This clone was found once. The chain joins TRBV19 to TRBJ2-7; 9 bases are shared with TRBD1. V trimming: 5 bases; J trimming: 6 bases; junction bases outside the gene matches: 8. CDR1 LNHDA and CDR2 SQIVND come from the germline V gene (reference sequence). There are 14 residues in the CDR3. CDR3 in amino acids: CASSYGQGLPEQYF. The DNA of the CDR3 is TGTGCCAGTAGTTACGGACAGGGGTTACCCGAGCAGTACTTC.